These 19 T cell receptor beta chains came from one sample sequenced in a study of beta chain features in type 1 diabetes. Overall study results and limits: Patients with Type 1 diabetes showed moderately but significantly shorter TCRB CDR3s in all four CD4+ subsets.

These TCRs are of unknown antigen specificity. As every portion of the isolated RNA was reverse transcribed, the sequencing read expressed TCRB transcripts. Data came from immunoSEQ multiplex PCR; TCRdb stores just in-frame clones and leaves some out. The sample includes under 300,000 clones, approximately 13% of them seen just once. Sequenced sample: naive CD4+ T cells from blood. Source of these receptors: a young man with type 1 diabetes.

This clone has more than one count but fewer than ten. The gene calls are TRBV30 and TRBJ2-5; 11 nucleotides line up with TRBD2. This CDR3 is 15 amino acids long. The germline V gene encodes CDR1 GTSNPN and CDR2 SVGIG (reference sequence). V lost 1 base to trimming and J lost 6 bases; unmatched junction nucleotides: 7. This CDR3 is CAWSDDLAGGKTQYF. The CDR3 DNA sequence: TGTGCCTGGAGTGATGATCTAGCGGGAGGAAAGACCCAGTACTTC.

The table lists this clone with a few counts. The chain recombines TRBV4-1 with TRBJ1-2, with a tentative D call TRBD1 (5 bases). The CDR3 loop spans 14 amino acids. Trimming removed 1 base at V and 8 bases at J, with 14 bases between. Germline CDR1 reads MGHRA; CDR2 reads YSYEKL. The CDR3 sequence: CASSQGPGGRGYTF. The CDR3 nucleotides are TGCGCCAGCAGCCAAGGCCCGGGGGGACGCGGCTACACCTTC.

This clone was counted between two and nine times. The V call is TRBV7-9, the J call TRBJ1-4; 7 bases agree with TRBD1. The CDR3 is made up of 15 amino acids. The V and J ends lost 4 bases and 4 bases, in that order; junction bases with no gene match: 6. Germline V gene data show CDR1 as SEHNR and CDR2 as FQNEAQ (reference sequence). CDR3 in amino acids: CASSSGQVNNEKLFF. The CDR3 DNA reads TGTGCCAGCAGCTCAGGACAGGTTAATAATGAAAAACTGTTTTTT.

The chain carries TRBV28 and TRBJ2-2; TRBD1 might be the D (6 bases). CDR3 length: 14 amino acids. The germline gives CDR1 MDHEN, CDR2 SYDVKM. V was clipped by 3 bases and J by 4 bases, with 9 bases between them. In DNA, the CDR3 is TGTGCCAGCAGTTTCGGACAGTTCACCGGGGAGCTGTTTTTT. Translated: CASSFGQFTGELFF.

The rearrangement links TRBV18 to TRBJ1-1, with TRBD1 matching 11 bases. Germline loops: CDR1 KGHSH, CDR2 LQKENI. V was pared by 0 bases and J by 5 bases, with 2 bases of the junction left unmatched. The CDR3 has 15 residues. CDR3 nucleotides: TGTGCCAGCTCACCACCGGGACAGGGGGAGACTGAAGCTTTCTTT. It translates to CASSPPGQGETEAFF.

V gene TRBV5-4 combines with J gene TRBJ2-2, with a tentative D call TRBD2 (5 bases). V was pared by 0 bases and J by 4 bases, with 13 bases between. The CDR3 is 16 residues long. Germline loops: CDR1 SGHNT, CDR2 YYREEE (reference sequence). The CDR3 nucleotides read TGTGCCAGCAGCTTGGCGAGGGAAAGGAGCACCGGGGAGCTGTTTTTT. This codes for CASSLARERSTGELFF. Looking up the rest from reference TRBV5-4 and TRBJ2-2 gives the full variable domain: ETGVTQSPTHLIKTRGQQVTLRCSSQSGHNTVSWYQQALGQGPQFIFQYYREEENGRGNFPPRFSGLQFPNYSSELNVNALELDDSALYLCASSLARERSTGELFFGEGSRLTVL.

Only a few counts were recorded for this clone. The chain is built from TRBV9 and TRBJ2-3; 8 bases fit TRBD1. Per germline, CDR1 SGDLS and CDR2 YYNGEE. The CDR3 runs 15 residues. Germline trimming cut 5 bases from V and 1 base from J; bases unmatched to any gene: 6. This CDR3 is CASRRGTGRTDTQYF. CDR3 bases: TGTGCCAGCAGGAGGGGGACAGGTCGCACAGATACGCAGTATTTT. Full variable domain (rest looked up from reference TRBV9 and TRBJ2-3): DSGVTQTPKHLITATGQRVTLRCSPRSGDLSVYWYQQSLDQGLQFLIQYYNGEERAKGNILERFSAQQFPDLHSELNLSSLELGDSALYFCASRRGTGRTDTQYFGPGTRLTVL.

The rearrangement joins TRBV18 to TRBJ1-6, with D perhaps matching TRBD1 (5 bases). The CDR3 totals 18 residues. Germline values: CDR1 KGHSH, CDR2 LQKENI. The V end lost 3 bases, the J end lost 9 bases, and 24 bases lay between the germline ends. The CDR3 protein is CASSPPLDSGTGASPLHF. CDR3 nucleotide sequence: TGTGCCAGCTCACCGCCCCTCGACAGTGGGACTGGAGCTTCACCCCTCCACTTT.

This clone was counted between two and nine times. V usage is TRBV10-2 and J usage is TRBJ1-2, with TRBD1 identical over 11 bases. The CDR3 has 15 amino acids. Trimming at V came to 6 bases and at J to 2 bases, leaving 5 bases not matched to a gene. Germline CDR1 WSHSY, CDR2 SAAADI. Here the CDR3 reads CASREGQGANYGYTF. The CDR3 DNA follows: TGCGCCAGCAGGGAAGGACAGGGGGCAAACTATGGCTACACCTTC.

There are a few counts of this clone. The V gene is TRBV29-1, the J gene TRBJ1-2; 7 bases map to TRBD1. J gave up 6 bases and V 4 bases, and 14 bases lay outside the gene matches. The germline CDR1 and CDR2 sequences are SQVTM and ANQGSEA. The CDR3 runs to 15 residues. The DNA for the CDR3 is TGCAGCGTTGTAATTTCATCCACAGGGGCGAATGGCTACACCTTC. Amino acid sequence: CSVVISSTGANGYTF.

The chain couples TRBV5-1 to TRBJ1-4; D is possibly TRBD1 (5 bases). The V gene's germline CDR1 is SGHRS and CDR2 YFSETQ. CDR3 size: 14 residues. Trimming took off 7 bases at V and 0 bases at J, with 10 bases between the two ends. The DNA for the CDR3 is TGCGCCAGCCGCCCACAGGCAACTAATGAAAAACTGTTTTTT. Amino acid sequence: CASRPQATNEKLFF.

This chain links TRBV6-5 with TRBJ2-7; 8 bases match TRBD2. CDR1 and CDR2 (germline): MNHEY, SVGAGI. This CDR3 has 16 amino acids. Trimming took 0 bases from V and 4 from J; bases not matched to a gene: 8. The CDR3 loop reads CASSYSILGGGYEQYF. Written as DNA, the CDR3 is TGTGCCAGCAGTTACTCGATCCTCGGGGGGGGTTACGAGCAGTACTTC.

The gene calls are TRBV9 and TRBJ2-3, with D tentatively TRBD1 (6 bases). CDR1 is SGDLS, CDR2 YYNGEE, per germline. The CDR3 has 12 amino acids. Trimming pared 6 bases from V and 8 bases from J, leaving 13 bases between. The CDR3 reads CASNQVGGTQYF. The CDR3 DNA follows: TGTGCCAGCAACCAAGTAGGGGGTACGCAGTATTTT.

The J gene is TRBJ2-5, the V gene TRBV11-3; a weak D match, TRBD1 (6 bases). The CDR3 totals 14 residues. With 2 bases removed from V and 7 bases from J, the gap between germline ends came to 14 bases. The germline V gene has CDR1 SGHNT and CDR2 YENEEA. The CDR3, as DNA: TGTGCCAGCAGCTTAAGGTTTGAGGGGGTGACCCAGTACTTC. Translation: CASSLRFEGVTQYF. The full variable domain, in which reference TRBV11-3 and TRBJ2-5 provide the parts outside the CDR3, is EAGVVQSPRYKIIEKKQPVAFWCNPISGHNTLYWYLQNLGQGPELLIRYENEEAVDDSQLPKDRFSAERLKGVDSTLKIQPAELGDSAVYLCASSLRFEGVTQYFGPGTRLLVL.

This clone was recorded a few times. The chain combines TRBV15 with TRBJ1-4; no clear D. This CDR3 is 14 amino acids long. The germline V gene encodes CDR1 LNHNV and CDR2 YYDKDF (reference sequence). The V end lost 3 bases, the J end lost 0 bases, and 5 bases lay between the germline ends. The CDR3 spells CATSRGATNEKLFF. The CDR3 DNA follows: TGTGCCACCAGCAGGGGAGCAACTAATGAAAAACTGTTTTTT. Full variable domain (outside the CDR3, taken from reference TRBV15 and TRBJ1-4): DAMVIQNPRYQVTQFGKPVTLSCSQTLNHNVMYWYQQKSSQAPKLLFHYYDKDFNNEADTPDNFQSRRPNTSFCFLDIRSPGLGDTAMYLCATSRGATNEKLFFGSGTQLSVL.

This clone showed up just a few times. J is TRBJ2-1 and V is TRBV25-1; D possibly corresponds to TRBD1 (5 bases). The CDR3 runs 18 residues. From germline, CDR1 is MGHDK and CDR2 SYGVNS. The V end lost 3 bases, the J end lost 0 bases, and 18 bases lay between the germline ends. DNA for the CDR3: TGTGCCAGCAGTGAGGTGATAGGGGCGAGGAACTCCTACAATGAGCAGTTCTTC. Translation: CASSEVIGARNSYNEQFF.

This chain's CDR3 is CASSSLAGGPNEQFF. The CDR3 DNA sequence: TGTGCCAGCAGCTCGCTAGCGGGAGGGCCAAATGAGCAGTTCTTC. This chain links TRBV11-2 with TRBJ2-1; 12 bases align to TRBD2. The CDR3 has 15 residues. Germline V gene data show CDR1 as SGHAT and CDR2 as FQNNGV. V dropped 4 bases and J dropped 7; count of bases not matched to a gene: 5.

The rearrangement uses TRBV7-2 and TRBJ2-1; unclear D gene. With 4 bases removed from V and 0 bases from J, the gap between germline ends came to 4 bases. In germline, CDR1 is SGHTA, CDR2 FQGNSA. The CDR3 loop spans 13 amino acids. DNA for the CDR3: TGTGCCAGCAGCTACAGCTCCTACAATGAGCAGTTCTTC. This gives the protein CASSYSSYNEQFF.

The chain has TRBV7-9 and TRBJ2-1; TRBD2 might be the D (6 bases). The CDR3 has 15 amino acids. Germline V gives CDR1 SEHNR, CDR2 FQNEAQ (reference sequence). The V end lost 5 bases, the J end lost 0 bases, and 11 bases lay between the germline ends. CDR3 in DNA: TGTGCCAGCAGCCCCCCCGGGGGCTCCTACAATGAGCAGTTCTTC. Translation: CASSPPGGSYNEQFF. Full variable domain (outside the CDR3, taken from reference TRBV7-9 and TRBJ2-1): DTGVSQNPRHKITKRGQNVTFRCDPISEHNRLYWYRQTLGQGPEFLTYFQNEAQLEKSRLLSDRFSAERPKGSFSTLEIQRTEQGDSAMYLCASSPPGGSYNEQFFGPGTRLTVL.